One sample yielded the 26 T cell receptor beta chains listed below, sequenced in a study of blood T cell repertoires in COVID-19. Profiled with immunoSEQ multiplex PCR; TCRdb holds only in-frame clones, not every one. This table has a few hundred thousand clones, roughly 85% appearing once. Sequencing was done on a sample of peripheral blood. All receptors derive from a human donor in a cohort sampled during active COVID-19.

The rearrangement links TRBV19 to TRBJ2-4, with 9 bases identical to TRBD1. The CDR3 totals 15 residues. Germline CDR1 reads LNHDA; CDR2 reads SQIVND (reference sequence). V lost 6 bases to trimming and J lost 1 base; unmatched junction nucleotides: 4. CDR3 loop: CASRDGQGAKNIQYF. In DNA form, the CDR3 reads TGTGCCAGTAGAGACGGACAGGGGGCCAAAAACATTCAGTACTTC.

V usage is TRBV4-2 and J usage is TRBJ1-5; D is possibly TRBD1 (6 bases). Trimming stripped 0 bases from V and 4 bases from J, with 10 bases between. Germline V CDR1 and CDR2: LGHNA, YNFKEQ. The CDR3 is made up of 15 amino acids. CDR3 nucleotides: TGTGCCAGCAGCCAAGATGGACAGCCAAATCAGCCCCAGCATTTT. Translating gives CASSQDGQPNQPQHF.

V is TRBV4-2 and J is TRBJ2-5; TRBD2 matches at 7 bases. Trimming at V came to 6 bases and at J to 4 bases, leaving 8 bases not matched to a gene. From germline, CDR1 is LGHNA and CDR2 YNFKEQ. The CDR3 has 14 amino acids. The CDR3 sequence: CASRSSGEGETQYF. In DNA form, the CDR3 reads TGTGCCAGCAGATCGTCTGGGGAGGGAGAGACCCAGTACTTC.

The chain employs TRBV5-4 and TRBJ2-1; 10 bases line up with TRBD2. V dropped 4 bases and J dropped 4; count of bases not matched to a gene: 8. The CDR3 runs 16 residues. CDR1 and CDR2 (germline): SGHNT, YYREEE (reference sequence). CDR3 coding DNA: TGTGCCAGCAGCCCCCGTGATAGCGGGGGGTACAATGAGCAGTTCTTC. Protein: CASSPRDSGGYNEQFF.

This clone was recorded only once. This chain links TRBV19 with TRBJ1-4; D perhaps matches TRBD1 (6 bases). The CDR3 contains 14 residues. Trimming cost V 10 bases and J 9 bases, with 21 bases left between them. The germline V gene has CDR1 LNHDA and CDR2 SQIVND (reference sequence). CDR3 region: CATRPQGTVKKLFF. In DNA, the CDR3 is TGTGCCACTCGTCCTCAGGGGACGGTAAAAAAACTGTTTTTT.

Here the CDR3 DNA reads TGTGCCAGCTCACCACAGCTGCAGGGCGCTTCTGTCGGAGCTTTCTTT. It encodes CASSPQLQGASVGAFF. The chain links TRBV18 to TRBJ1-1, with D maybe TRBD1 (5 bases). From germline, CDR1 is KGHSH and CDR2 LQKENI. V gave up 1 base and J gave up 10 bases, with 22 bases separating them. The CDR3 loop spans 16 amino acids.

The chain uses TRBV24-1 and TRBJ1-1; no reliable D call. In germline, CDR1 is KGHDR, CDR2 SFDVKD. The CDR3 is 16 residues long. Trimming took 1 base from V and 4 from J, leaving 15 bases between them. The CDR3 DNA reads TGTGCCACCAGTGATTTTCCCCAGGCTCCTTGCACTGAAGCTTTCTTT. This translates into CATSDFPQAPCTEAFF.

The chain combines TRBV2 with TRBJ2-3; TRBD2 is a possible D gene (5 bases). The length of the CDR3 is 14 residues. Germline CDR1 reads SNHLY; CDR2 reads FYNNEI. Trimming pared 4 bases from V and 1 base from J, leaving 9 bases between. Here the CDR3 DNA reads TGTGCCAGCAGTGCTAGCCTGGGCACAGATACGCAGTATTTT. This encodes CASSASLGTDTQYF.

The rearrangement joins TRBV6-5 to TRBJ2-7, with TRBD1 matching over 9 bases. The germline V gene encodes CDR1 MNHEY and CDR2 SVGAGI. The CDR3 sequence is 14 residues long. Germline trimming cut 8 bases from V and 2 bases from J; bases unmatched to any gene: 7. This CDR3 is CASVSRTGAYEQYF. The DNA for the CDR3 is TGTGCCAGCGTTAGTAGGACAGGGGCCTACGAGCAGTACTTC.

CDR3 DNA sequence: TGTGCCAGTAGTATGGTACAGATCGAATATGGCTACACCTTC. This encodes CASSMVQIEYGYTF. The V call is TRBV19, the J call TRBJ1-2; D not resolved. This CDR3 region has 14 residues. The germline V gene has CDR1 LNHDA and CDR2 SQIVND (reference sequence). V was cut by 3 bases and J by 5 bases, with 13 bases left in between.

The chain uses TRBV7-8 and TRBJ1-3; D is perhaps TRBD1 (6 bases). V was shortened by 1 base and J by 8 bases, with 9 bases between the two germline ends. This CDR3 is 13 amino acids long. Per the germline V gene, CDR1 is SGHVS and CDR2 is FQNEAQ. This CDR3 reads CASSLGGQDTIYF. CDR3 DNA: TGTGCCAGCAGCTTAGGGGGGCAGGACACCATATATTTT.

The DNA for the CDR3 is TGTGCCTGGTCGGCAGGGGTCTCTGGAAACACCATATATTTT. Protein sequence: CAWSAGVSGNTIYF. The genes are TRBV30 and TRBJ1-3, with D perhaps TRBD1 (6 bases). This CDR3 spans 14 amino acids. Between the trimmed V and J ends, which lost 5 bases and 0 bases, there was a span of 11 bases. Germline lookup yields CDR1 GTSNPN and CDR2 SVGIG (reference sequence).

The CDR3 loop is CASRRTGYFNGYTF. The CDR3 nucleotides are TGTGCCAGCAGACGGACAGGGTACTTTAATGGCTACACCTTC. The V gene is TRBV27, the J gene TRBJ1-2; 8 bases line up with TRBD1. The V gene end was trimmed by 6 bases and the J gene end by 6 bases; junction bases not matched to a gene: 9. From germline, CDR1 is MNHEY and CDR2 SMNVEV (reference sequence). This CDR3 has 14 residues.

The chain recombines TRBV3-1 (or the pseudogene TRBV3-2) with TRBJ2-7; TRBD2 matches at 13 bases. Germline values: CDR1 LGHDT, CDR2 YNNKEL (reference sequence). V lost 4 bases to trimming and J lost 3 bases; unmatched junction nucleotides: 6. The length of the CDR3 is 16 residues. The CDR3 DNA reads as TGTGCCAGCAGCCCCCAGACTAGCGGGGGGATCTACGAGCAGTACTTC. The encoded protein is CASSPQTSGGIYEQYF.

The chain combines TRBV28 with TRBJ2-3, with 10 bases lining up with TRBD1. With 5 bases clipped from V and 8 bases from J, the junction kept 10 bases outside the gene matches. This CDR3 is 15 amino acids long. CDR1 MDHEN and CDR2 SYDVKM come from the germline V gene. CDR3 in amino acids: CASSTGQGRLGTQYF. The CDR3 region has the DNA TGTGCCAGCAGTACGGGACAGGGGCGCTTAGGTACGCAGTATTTT.

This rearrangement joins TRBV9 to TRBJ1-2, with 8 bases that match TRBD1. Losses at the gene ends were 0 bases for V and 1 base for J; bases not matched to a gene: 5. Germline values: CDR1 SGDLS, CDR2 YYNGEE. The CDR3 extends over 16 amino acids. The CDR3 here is CASSVGTGRGNYGYTF. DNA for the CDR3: TGTGCCAGCAGCGTAGGGACAGGGAGGGGTAACTATGGCTACACCTTC.

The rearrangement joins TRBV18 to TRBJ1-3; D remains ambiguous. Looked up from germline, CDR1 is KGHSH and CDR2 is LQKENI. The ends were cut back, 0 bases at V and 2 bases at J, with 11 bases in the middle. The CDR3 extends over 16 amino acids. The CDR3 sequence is CASSPPGSGTGNTIYF. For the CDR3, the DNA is TGTGCCAGCTCACCACCCGGGAGTGGGACTGGAAACACCATATATTTT.

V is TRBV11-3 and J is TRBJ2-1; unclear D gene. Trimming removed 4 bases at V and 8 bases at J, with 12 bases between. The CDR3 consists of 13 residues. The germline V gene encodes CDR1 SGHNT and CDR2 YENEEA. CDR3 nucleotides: TGTGCCAGCAGCTCAAAGAGTGGAGATGAGCAGTTCTTC. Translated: CASSSKSGDEQFF.

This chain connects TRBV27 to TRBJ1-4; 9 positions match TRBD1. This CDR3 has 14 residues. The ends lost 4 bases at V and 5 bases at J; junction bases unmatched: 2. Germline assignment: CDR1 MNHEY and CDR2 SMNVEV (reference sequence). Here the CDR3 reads CASSSTGGNEKLFF. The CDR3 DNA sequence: TGTGCCAGCAGTTCGACAGGGGGGAATGAAAAACTGTTTTTT.

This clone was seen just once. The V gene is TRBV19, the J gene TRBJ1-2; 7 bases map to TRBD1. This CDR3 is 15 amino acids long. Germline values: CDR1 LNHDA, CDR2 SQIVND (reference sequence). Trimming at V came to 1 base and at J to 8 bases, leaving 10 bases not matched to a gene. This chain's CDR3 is CASSIALEGARGYTF. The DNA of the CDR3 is TGTGCCAGTAGTATAGCCCTTGAGGGGGCGCGAGGCTACACCTTC.

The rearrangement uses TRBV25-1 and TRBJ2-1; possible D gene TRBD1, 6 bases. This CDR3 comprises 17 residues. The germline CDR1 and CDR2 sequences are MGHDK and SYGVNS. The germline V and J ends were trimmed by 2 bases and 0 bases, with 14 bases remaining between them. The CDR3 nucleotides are TGTGCCAGCAGTGAAACGTGGGACACGAGCTCCTACAATGAGCAGTTCTTC. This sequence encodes CASSETWDTSSYNEQFF.

CDR3 region: CASSYRGRGWGYTF. In DNA, the CDR3 is TGTGCCAGCAGTTACCGAGGGCGCGGGTGGGGCTACACCTTC. The rearrangement uses TRBV6-5 and TRBJ1-2; no clear D. This CDR3 is 14 amino acids long. The V gene's germline CDR1 is MNHEY and CDR2 SVGAGI. With 2 bases removed from V and 8 bases from J, the gap between germline ends came to 15 bases.

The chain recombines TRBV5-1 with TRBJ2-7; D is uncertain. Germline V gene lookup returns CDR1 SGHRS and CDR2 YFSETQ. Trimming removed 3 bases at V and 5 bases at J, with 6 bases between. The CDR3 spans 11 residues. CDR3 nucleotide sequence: TGCGCCAGCAGCTCAGCGCACGAGCAGTACTTC. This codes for CASSSAHEQYF.

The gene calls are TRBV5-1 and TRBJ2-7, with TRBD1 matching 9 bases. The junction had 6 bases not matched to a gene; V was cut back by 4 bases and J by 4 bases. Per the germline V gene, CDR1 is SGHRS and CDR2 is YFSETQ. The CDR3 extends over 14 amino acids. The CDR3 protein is CASSPGQGEYEQYF. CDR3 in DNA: TGCGCCAGCAGCCCGGGACAGGGTGAATACGAGCAGTACTTC.

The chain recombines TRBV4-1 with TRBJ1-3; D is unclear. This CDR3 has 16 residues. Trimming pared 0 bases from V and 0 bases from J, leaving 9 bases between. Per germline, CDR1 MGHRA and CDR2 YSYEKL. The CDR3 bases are TGCGCCAGCAGCCAAGACGCGGGGATCTCTGGAAACACCATATATTTT. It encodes CASSQDAGISGNTIYF.

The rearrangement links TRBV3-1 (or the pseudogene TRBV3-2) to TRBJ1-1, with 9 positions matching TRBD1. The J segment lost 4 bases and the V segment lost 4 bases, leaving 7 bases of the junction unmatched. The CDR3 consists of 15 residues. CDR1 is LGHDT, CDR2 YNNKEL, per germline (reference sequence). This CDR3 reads CASSLLTGGSTEAFF. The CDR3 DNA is TGTGCCAGCAGCCTTTTGACAGGGGGGAGCACTGAAGCTTTCTTT.